This T cell receptor beta chain was sequenced in a study of response to subunit inactivated influenza vaccine (dated by TCRdb to 2017 to 2018). Regarding the complete study: Deep quantitative T cell receptor repertoire profiling was used in the study to track responses to a trivalent subunit inactivated influenza vaccine.

In its sample, this clonotype was seen a few times. It has no known antigen specificity. No base qualities exist here, and no much larger clone lies one base off it. The library was made by RT-PCR. This sample was sequenced with an Illumina HiSeq 2500. TCRdb reran the public reads through fastp at Q25 and MiXCR, keeping productive beta chains. When rows share a CDR3 protein, they turn into one entry using the most common DNA and genes. The sample has about 570,000 distinct CDR3 sequences on record, approximately 10% of them singletons. Of the sample, approximately 10% is held by the ten largest clones. Points the paper makes about the study in general: The authors proposed that each seasonal influenza vaccination may bring in only a limited number of new T cells.

From the cysteine up to the phenylalanine, the CDR3 has a length of 14 residues. Only the CDR3 part of the read is kept: 42 bases, read in frame from the first base. V is clipped by 3 bases and J by 6 bases, and the sequence between their germline boundaries is 11 bases long. These data are also associated with another study on T cells expressing NK-cell markers. As the second publication notes: TCR beta cDNA libraries were made by 5'RACE template switching that added a universal primer site and unique molecular identifiers. TCR beta-chain repertoires were profiled in sorted CD3+CD56+NKG2C+, CD3+CD56+NKG2C- and CD3+CD56-NKG2C+ T-cell subsets from eight donors. Among the eight sequenced donors, seven were HCMV-seropositive and one was HCMV-seronegative. In several experiments an anti-gammadeltaTCR antibody was added to restrict sorting to alphabetaTCR-expressing T cells. In six donors, the dominant CD3+CD56+NKG2C+ clonotypes were among the top 10 CD8+ clonotypes and accounted for about 1.0-7.0% of CD8+ T cells. Those dominant clonotypes were again the most abundant among CD3+CD56-NKG2C+ cells in several donors, at about 25-60.1%. Whether the expanded NKG2C-expressing T cell clones were specific for HCMV antigens remained unclear. The eight sequenced donors were randomly selected healthy volunteers, three men and five women. To determine HCMV serostatus, a commercial ELISA kit was used to detect HCMV-specific IgG in serum. Ficoll density gradient centrifugation was used to isolate peripheral blood mononuclear cells from blood. For roughly six donors, bulk peripheral blood T-cell repertoires were additionally sequenced from unsorted PBMC. Synthesis of cDNA was primed from the TCR beta constant segment and was followed by two consecutive PCR amplification steps. Sequencing of the libraries produced 2 x 150 bp reads on Illumina HiSeq 2000/2500, MiSeq or NextSeq. Reads were demultiplexed and grouped by UMI with MIGEC, and clonotypes were assembled and quantified with MiTCR. To remove erroneous sequences, TCR cDNA sequences were retained only when supported by two or more reads. Downstream repertoire analysis used the tcR package, and clonotypes were matched across fractions by CDR3 nucleotide sequence plus V segment. VDJmatch was used to annotate antigen specificity against VDJdb, with one amino acid substitution in CDR3 permitted.

The sequence was obtained from a man aged 50 to 59 who received an inactivated influenza vaccine. Donor details come from another sample of the same person, matched by shared clones. Specimen: PBMCs from blood, collected on the day of vaccination. Here the chain combines TRBV12-3 or TRBV12-4 and TRBJ2-2; a confident D gene designation cannot be given. The base sequence is TGTGCCAGCAGTTTTTCTGACGGGCCCGGGGAGCTGTTTTTT. This gives the protein CASSFSDGPGELFF.